Listed here are 2 T cell receptor beta chains from one sample, sequenced in a study of T-cell reconstitution after alpha-beta-depleted transplantation in children (dated by TCRdb to the mid-2010s). The library was made by PCR. TCRdb shows the sequencer as Illumina HiSeq 2500. Molecular barcoding was employed in the preparation of TCR libraries, with unique molecular identifiers being used to normalize TCRbeta repertoire quantification. Through fastp at Q25 and MiXCR, TCRdb rebuilt clones from the public reads, retaining in-frame beta chains. Merged by CDR3 protein, the rows form single entries marked with the most common genes and DNA. The sample data list around 400,000 distinct CDR3 sequences, and roughly 22% of these were observed just once. 3% to 4.5% of the sample belongs to the ten largest clones. Sequences were derived from PBMCs from the stem cell graft donor, sampled from the stem cell graft. The source of these receptors is a human donor who donated a stem cell graft to a child with acute myeloid leukemia.

This clonotype was recorded at least ten times. This chain connects TRBV6-1 to TRBJ1-5; 7 bases map to TRBD1. Looked up from germline, CDR1 is MNHNS and CDR2 is SASEGT. This CDR3 is built from 15 residues. J was trimmed by 6 bases and V by 4 bases; bases with no gene match: 9. The CDR3 region has the DNA TGTGCCAGCAGTGGAACCTCAGAGGGGGCTCAGCCCCAGCATTTT. This encodes CASSGTSEGAQPQHF.

The chain is built from TRBV11-2 and TRBJ2-7; D possibly matches TRBD1 or TRBD2 (5 bases each). This CDR3 has 14 residues. With 3 bases removed from V and 2 bases from J, the gap between germline ends came to 11 bases. Germline V lookup: CDR1 SGHAT, CDR2 FQNNGV. The DNA of the CDR3 is TGTGCCAGCAGCTTCCCGCAGGGAGCCTACGAGCAGTACTTC. This sequence encodes CASSFPQGAYEQYF. Together with reference TRBV11-2 and TRBJ2-7, the CDR3 gives the full variable domain: EAGVAQSPRYKIIEKRQSVAFWCNPISGHATLYWYQQILGQGPKLLIQFQNNGVVDDSQLPKDRFSAERLKGVDSTLKIQPAKLEDSAVYLCASSFPQGAYEQYFGPGTRLTVT.